The 21 T cell receptor beta chains presented below share a single source sample, sequenced in a study of T cell repertoires in cytomegalovirus infection. These receptors' antigens are unknown. TCRdb ran MiXCR on the reads and lists one entry per CDR3 protein. Altogether roughly 800,000 distinct CDR3 sequences are present, 25% to 30% being singletons, with the ten largest covering about an eighth. The material sequenced was cultured CD8+ T cells from PBMCs, taken from culture after CMV antigen stimulation. The receptors originated from a human donor in good health (CMV status not recorded). Some clones in this sample may be carry-over from other donors' samples.

Only a few counts were recorded for this clonotype. The chain has TRBV6-6 and TRBJ2-1; D uncertain. Germline CDR1 reads MNHNY; CDR2 reads SVGAGI (reference sequence). This CDR3 is 14 amino acids long. Between the trimmed V and J ends, which lost 7 bases and 5 bases, there was a span of 15 bases. The CDR3 spells CASNSRQFDNEQFF. The CDR3 nucleotides read TGTGCCAGCAATTCCCGGCAGTTTGACAATGAGCAGTTCTTC.

This chain joins TRBV5-1 and TRBJ2-3, with TRBD1 matching 8 bases. The junction had 7 bases not matched to a gene; V was cut back by 0 bases and J by 4 bases. CDR1 SGHRS and CDR2 YFSETQ come from the germline V gene. The CDR3 consists of 16 residues. The CDR3 region is CASSLAQQGAPDTQYF. The CDR3 nucleotides are TGCGCCAGCAGCTTGGCCCAGCAGGGGGCCCCAGATACGCAGTATTTT.

V and J are TRBV20-1 and TRBJ1-1, with 7 bases identical to TRBD1. The CDR3 is 12 amino acids. The germline gives CDR1 DFQATT, CDR2 SNEGSKA (reference sequence). The J segment lost 5 bases and the V segment lost 4 bases, leaving 4 bases of the junction unmatched. CDR3 loop: CSATTGVTEAFF. CDR3 in DNA: TGCAGTGCTACAACAGGGGTGACTGAAGCTTTCTTT.

The table lists this clonotype with a few counts. The V call is TRBV2, the J call TRBJ2-7; 8 bases are a match to TRBD1. V gave up 6 bases and J gave up 3 bases; unmatched junction bases: 1. CDR1 and CDR2 (germline): SNHLY, FYNNEI. CDR3 length: 12 residues. The CDR3 loop is CASRDRVYEQYF. CDR3 bases: TGTGCCAGCAGGGACAGGGTCTACGAGCAGTACTTC.

This clonotype has just one count. Since a much larger clone is just one base distant, this may be a read error. J is TRBJ1-1 and V is TRBV6-5; the D gene is possibly TRBD1 (6 bases). The ends were cut back, 5 bases at V and 1 base at J, with 11 bases in the middle. Germline assignment: CDR1 MNHEY and CDR2 SVGAGI. The length of the CDR3 is 14 residues. In DNA form, the CDR3 reads TGTGCCAGCAGTCCAGGGACATGGAACACTGAAGCTTTCTTT. This encodes CASSPGTWNTEAFF.

On this clonotype itself: A much larger clone differs by one base, so this may be a read error. The V and J genes are TRBV7-6 and TRBJ2-2, with TRBD1 matching 7 bases. Looked up from germline, CDR1 is SGHVS and CDR2 is FNYEAQ. V was clipped by 7 bases and J by 4 bases; unmatched bases: 3. The CDR3 runs 13 residues. CDR3 sequence: CASTGTATGELFF. The CDR3 bases are TGTGCCAGCACCGGGACAGCCACCGGGGAGCTGTTTTTT.

The genes are TRBV6-6 and TRBJ2-2, with D maybe TRBD2 (6 bases). CDR3 length equals 16 residues. Germline V gene data show CDR1 as MNHNY and CDR2 as SVGAGI (reference sequence). Trimming removed 4 bases from V and 6 bases from J, with 18 bases in between. The CDR3 sequence is CASSLLTSVISGELFF. CDR3 nucleotide sequence: TGTGCCAGCAGTTTGTTGACTAGTGTGATCTCCGGGGAGCTGTTTTTT.

This clonotype was counted many times. V usage is TRBV7-8 and J usage is TRBJ2-1; the match to TRBD2 covers 7 bases. The CDR3 is made up of 16 amino acids. V shed 6 bases, J shed 4 bases, and the junction held 12 bases outside the gene matches. The V gene's germline CDR1 is SGHVS and CDR2 FQNEAQ. CDR3 sequence: CASRPSKRGGYNEQFF. DNA of the CDR3: TGTGCCAGCAGACCATCTAAGCGGGGCGGTTACAATGAGCAGTTCTTC.

The V and J genes are TRBV7-9 and TRBJ2-7; tentatively, D is TRBD1 (6 bases). The CDR3 spans 13 residues. CDR1 is SEHNR, CDR2 FQNEAQ, per germline (reference sequence). V was pared by 7 bases and J by 5 bases, with 15 bases between. The CDR3 loop is CASMVTGNDEQYF. The CDR3 nucleotides are TGTGCCAGCATGGTAACAGGGAACGACGAGCAGTACTTC.

The chain recombines TRBV20-1 with TRBJ2-7; 7 bases fit TRBD1. The V and J ends lost 6 bases and 5 bases, in that order; junction bases with no gene match: 16. Germline V CDR1 and CDR2: DFQATT, SNEGSKA (reference sequence). CDR3 size: 15 residues. As DNA, the CDR3 is TGCAGTGCCACGCCCCCTAACAGGGGAGCTCACGAGCAGTACTTC. Encoded protein: CSATPPNRGAHEQYF.

The CDR3 sequence: CASSLVPEGDYGYTF. The CDR3 bases are TGTGCCAGCAGCTTAGTACCAGAAGGGGACTATGGCTACACCTTC. The chain employs TRBV7-8 and TRBJ1-2; a weak D match, TRBD1 (5 bases). V was shortened by 1 base and J by 3 bases, with 12 bases between the two germline ends. The CDR3 has 15 residues. CDR1 and CDR2 from the germline V gene are SGHVS and FQNEAQ.

The chain recombines TRBV4-1 with TRBJ1-1; D gene uncertain. Trimming removed 5 bases from V and 1 base from J, with 14 bases in between. Germline-derived CDR1 and CDR2 are MGHRA and YSYEKL. The CDR3 length is 15 residues. The CDR3 sequence: CASSDLRAANTEAFF. In DNA, the CDR3 is TGCGCCAGCAGCGACCTGCGGGCAGCGAACACTGAAGCTTTCTTT.

V gene TRBV4-1 combines with J gene TRBJ1-1, with D maybe TRBD1 (5 bases). V shed 9 bases and J shed 2 bases, with 28 bases lying between them. The CDR3 runs to 18 residues. Germline-derived CDR1 and CDR2 are MGHRA and YSYEKL. This chain's CDR3 is CASLGEGRTFFLNTEAFF. The CDR3 DNA sequence: TGCGCCAGTCTGGGGGAGGGTAGGACTTTTTTTCTTAACACTGAAGCTTTCTTT.

This clonotype was detected only a few times. The chain has TRBV13 and TRBJ1-6, with 8 bases aligning to TRBD1. This CDR3 spans 15 amino acids. V shed 5 bases, J shed 10 bases, and the junction held 10 bases outside the gene matches. Germline V lookup: CDR1 PRHDT, CDR2 FYEKMQ (reference sequence). The DNA of the CDR3 is TGTGCCAGCAGCACAAGGACAGGGCCAGGATCACCCCTCCACTTT. This sequence encodes CASSTRTGPGSPLHF.

This clonotype showed up just a few times. The chain is built from TRBV19 and TRBJ2-5; D remains unclear. Germline V gene sequence: CDR1 LNHDA, CDR2 SQIVND (reference sequence). Trimming removed 1 base from V and 2 bases from J, with 8 bases in between. The CDR3 sequence is 14 residues long. DNA of the CDR3: TGTGCCAGTAGTATAGTCCACAGTCAAGAGACCCAGTACTTC. This codes for CASSIVHSQETQYF.

This clonotype occurred a few times. The chain uses TRBV15 and TRBJ2-7, with D tentatively TRBD1 or TRBD2 (5 bases each). Germline V gives CDR1 LNHNV, CDR2 YYDKDF (reference sequence). Trimming took 0 bases from V and 7 from J, leaving 16 bases between them. The CDR3 consists of 15 residues. This CDR3 is CATSRDRDGFGEQYF. DNA of the CDR3: TGTGCCACCAGCAGAGACCGGGACGGATTCGGAGAGCAGTACTTC.

The sample holds a few counts of this clonotype. The CDR3 protein is CASSLGANNSPLHF. The CDR3 region has the DNA TGTGCCAGCAGCCTTGGGGCGAATAATTCACCCCTCCACTTT. V is TRBV27 and J is TRBJ1-6; possibly TRBD1 for D (5 bases). Germline CDR1 MNHEY, CDR2 SMNVEV (reference sequence). Trimming removed 6 bases from V and 5 bases from J, with 11 bases in between. CDR3 size: 14 residues.

This clonotype has a count of ten or more. The chain links TRBV7-9 to TRBJ1-3; 7 bases agree with TRBD1. In germline, CDR1 is SEHNR, CDR2 FQNEAQ (reference sequence). This CDR3 comprises 14 residues. Trimming took 3 bases from V and 4 from J; bases not matched to a gene: 3. The CDR3 region has the DNA TGTGCCAGCAGCTTTTTGGGACAGGGAAACACCATATATTTT. This encodes CASSFLGQGNTIYF.

This clonotype showed up just a few times. The chain uses TRBV7-3 and TRBJ2-1; 9 bases align to TRBD1. The CDR3 sequence is 15 residues long. V lost 4 bases to trimming and J lost 10 bases; unmatched junction nucleotides: 11. Germline loops: CDR1 SGHTA, CDR2 FQGTGA. The CDR3 spells CASSSFGTGSEEQFF. In DNA, the CDR3 is TGTGCCAGCAGCTCCTTCGGGACAGGGTCTGAAGAGCAGTTCTTC.

This clonotype was detected only a few times. V is TRBV5-4 and J is TRBJ2-1; TRBD2 agrees at 11 bases. CDR3 length: 19 residues. Trimming at V came to 6 bases and at J to 0 bases, leaving 14 bases not matched to a gene. The germline gives CDR1 SGHNT, CDR2 YYREEE (reference sequence). The chain's CDR3 is CASNIWTSGLTNSYNEQFF. CDR3 DNA: TGTGCCAGCAACATTTGGACTAGCGGGCTAACAAACTCCTACAATGAGCAGTTCTTC. Looking up the rest from reference TRBV5-4 and TRBJ2-1 gives the full variable domain: ETGVTQSPTHLIKTRGQQVTLRCSSQSGHNTVSWYQQALGQGPQFIFQYYREEENGRGNFPPRFSGLQFPNYSSELNVNALELDDSALYLCASNIWTSGLTNSYNEQFFGPGTRLTVL.

The chain combines TRBV29-1 with TRBJ2-5; TRBD1 aligns across 9 bases. In germline, CDR1 is SQVTM, CDR2 ANQGSEA. V shed 6 bases, J shed 2 bases, and the junction held 4 bases outside the gene matches. This CDR3 has 13 amino acids. In DNA form, the CDR3 reads TGCAGCGTCCTCGGACAGGGGCAAGAGACCCAGTACTTC. This encodes CSVLGQGQETQYF.